The 2 T cell receptor beta chains below come from one sample, sequenced in a study of neurological immune-mediated disorders. One entry per CDR3 protein results from TCRdb running MiXCR on the 5' RACE reads. The data contain around 70,000 distinct CDR3 sequences, roughly 4.9% of them singletons. Input material: PBMCs. Receptors originate from a woman between 70 and 85 years old with multiple sclerosis.

At least ten counts were recorded for this clonotype. The chain is built from TRBV5-1 and TRBJ2-5; possibly TRBD1 for D (7 bases). The V and J ends lost 0 bases and 3 bases respectively, with 12 bases between them. CDR1 is SGHRS, CDR2 YFSETQ, per germline. This CDR3 is 15 amino acids long. The DNA for the CDR3 is TGCGCCAGCAGCTTGGCCAGGGGGGCCGAAGAGACCCAGTACTTC. Residues: CASSLARGAEETQYF.

This clonotype was recorded at least ten times. J is TRBJ2-1 and V is TRBV6-6; the match to TRBD2 covers 7 bases. Per the germline V gene, CDR1 is MNHNY and CDR2 is SVGAGI (reference sequence). V shed 0 bases and J 6 bases; nucleotides not matched to a gene: 2. The CDR3 length is 14 residues. The chain's CDR3 is CASSYSGGGNEQFF. In nucleotides, the CDR3 is TGTGCCAGCAGTTACTCGGGCGGGGGCAATGAGCAGTTCTTC.